This T cell receptor beta chain is drawn from a study of T cells expressing NK-cell markers. Study background: Of eight sequenced donors, seven were HCMV-seropositive and one HCMV-seronegative. General study points: Dominant NKG2C+ clonotype frequencies of 1.0-7.0% of CD8+ T cells were measured in six or seven donors. These clonotypes additionally ranked first within the CD3+CD56-NKG2C+ fraction of a few donors. Expanded NKG2C+ T cell clones had unclear HCMV specificity.

The CDR3 contains 15 residues. With regard to this clonotype: What it binds is unknown.

TCRdb reprocessed the 5' RACE reads and reports one entry per CDR3 protein, with no DNA. Its clone listing holds 200,000 to 300,000 distinct CDR3 sequences. The sequenced sample was blood T cells: a sorted CD56 or NKG2C T cell subset, CD4+ or CD8+ T cells, or bulk PBMC T cells (not recorded which). The chain combines TRBV12-3 or TRBV12-4 with TRBJ1-2; the D call from TCRdb, TRBD1, cannot be confirmed without DNA. The receptor was isolated from a young man in good health. CDR3 sequence: CASSFRQGWNYGYTF.